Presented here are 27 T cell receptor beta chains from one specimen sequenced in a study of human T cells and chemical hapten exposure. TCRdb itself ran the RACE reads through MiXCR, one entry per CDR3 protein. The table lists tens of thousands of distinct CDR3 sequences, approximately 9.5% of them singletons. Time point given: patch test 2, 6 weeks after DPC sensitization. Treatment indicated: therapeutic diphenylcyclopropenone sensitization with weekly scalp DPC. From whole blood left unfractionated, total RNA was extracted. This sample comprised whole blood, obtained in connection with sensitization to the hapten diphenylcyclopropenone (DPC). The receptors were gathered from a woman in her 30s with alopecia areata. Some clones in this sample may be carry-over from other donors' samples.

The chain's CDR3 is CASSHSRQGSEQYF. As DNA, the CDR3 is TGTGCCAGCAGCCATAGCCGGCAGGGGAGCGAGCAGTACTTC. V is TRBV11-2 and J is TRBJ2-7, with D perhaps TRBD1 (6 bases). The germline V and J ends were trimmed by 5 bases and 6 bases, with 17 bases remaining between them. This CDR3 is 14 amino acids long. CDR1 is SGHAT, CDR2 FQNNGV, per germline.

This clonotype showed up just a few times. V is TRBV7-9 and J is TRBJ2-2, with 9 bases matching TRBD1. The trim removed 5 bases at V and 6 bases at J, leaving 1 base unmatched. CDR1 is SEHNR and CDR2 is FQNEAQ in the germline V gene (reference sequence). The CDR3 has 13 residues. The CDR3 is CASSRQGAGELFF. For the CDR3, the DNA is TGTGCCAGCAGCCGACAGGGGGCCGGGGAGCTGTTTTTT.

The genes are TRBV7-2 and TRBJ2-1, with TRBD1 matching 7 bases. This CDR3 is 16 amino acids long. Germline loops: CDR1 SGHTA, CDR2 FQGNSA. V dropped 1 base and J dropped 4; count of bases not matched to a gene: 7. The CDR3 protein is CASSLEGGVNYNEQFF. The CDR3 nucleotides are TGTGCCAGCAGCTTAGAAGGGGGCGTAAATTACAATGAGCAGTTCTTC.

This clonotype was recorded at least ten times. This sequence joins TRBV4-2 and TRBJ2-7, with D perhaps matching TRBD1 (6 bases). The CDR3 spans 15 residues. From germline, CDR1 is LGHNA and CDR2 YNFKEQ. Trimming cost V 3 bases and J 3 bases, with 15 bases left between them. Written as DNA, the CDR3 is TGTGCCAGCAGCCAGGAAGGGACAAATAGCTACGAGCAGTACTTC. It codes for CASSQEGTNSYEQYF.

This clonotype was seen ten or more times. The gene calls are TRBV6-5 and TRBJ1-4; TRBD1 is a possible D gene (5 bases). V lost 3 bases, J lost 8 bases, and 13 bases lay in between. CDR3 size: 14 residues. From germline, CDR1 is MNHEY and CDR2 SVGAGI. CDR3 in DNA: TGTGCCAGCAGTTATGGGGCCTATAGGGAAAAACTGTTTTTT. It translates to CASSYGAYREKLFF.

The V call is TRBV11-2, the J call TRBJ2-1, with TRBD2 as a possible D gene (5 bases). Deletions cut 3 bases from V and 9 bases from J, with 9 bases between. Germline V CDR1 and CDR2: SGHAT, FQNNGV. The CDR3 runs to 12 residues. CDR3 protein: CASSFGGIEQFF. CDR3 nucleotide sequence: TGTGCCAGCAGCTTCGGAGGTATTGAGCAGTTCTTC.

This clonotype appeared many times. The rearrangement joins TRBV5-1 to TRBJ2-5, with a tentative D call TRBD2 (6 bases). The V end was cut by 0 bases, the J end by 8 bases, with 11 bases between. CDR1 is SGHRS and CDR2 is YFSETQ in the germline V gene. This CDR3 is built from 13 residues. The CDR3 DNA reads TGCGCCAGCAGCTTGGAACTAGCCGCAACCCAGTACTTC. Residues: CASSLELAATQYF.

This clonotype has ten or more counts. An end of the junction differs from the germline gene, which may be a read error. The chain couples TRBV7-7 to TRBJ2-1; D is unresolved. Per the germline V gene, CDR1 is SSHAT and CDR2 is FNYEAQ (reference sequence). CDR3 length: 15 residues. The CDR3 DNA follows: TGTGCTAGCAGCCCCGGCCCTACCCCAAACAATGAGCAGTTCTTC. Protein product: CASSPGPTPNNEQFF.

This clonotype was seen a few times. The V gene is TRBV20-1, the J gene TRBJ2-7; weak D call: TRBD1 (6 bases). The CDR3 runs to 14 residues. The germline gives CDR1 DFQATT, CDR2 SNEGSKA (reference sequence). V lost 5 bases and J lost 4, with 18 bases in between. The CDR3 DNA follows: TGCAGTGCTGCCCCATACAGGGCCCTATACGAGCAGTACTTC. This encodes CSAAPYRALYEQYF.

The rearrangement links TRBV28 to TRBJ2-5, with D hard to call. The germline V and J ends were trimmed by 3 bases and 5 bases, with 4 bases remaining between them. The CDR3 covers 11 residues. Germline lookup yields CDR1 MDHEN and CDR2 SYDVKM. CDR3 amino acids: CASSFVETQYF. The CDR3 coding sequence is TGTGCCAGCAGTTTTGTGGAGACCCAGTACTTC.

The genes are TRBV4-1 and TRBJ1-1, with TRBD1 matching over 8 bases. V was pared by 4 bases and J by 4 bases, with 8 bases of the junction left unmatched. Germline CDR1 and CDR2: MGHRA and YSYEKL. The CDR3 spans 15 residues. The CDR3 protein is CASSRDGQGGTEAFF. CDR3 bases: TGCGCCAGCAGCCGGGACGGACAGGGCGGCACTGAAGCTTTCTTT.

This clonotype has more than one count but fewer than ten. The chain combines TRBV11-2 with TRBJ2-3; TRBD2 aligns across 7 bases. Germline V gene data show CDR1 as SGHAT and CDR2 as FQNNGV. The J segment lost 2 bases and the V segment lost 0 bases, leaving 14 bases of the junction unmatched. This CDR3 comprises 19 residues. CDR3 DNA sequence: TGTGCCAGCAGCTTAGATTTTTCCCGAAGCGGGGTCTTCACAGATACGCAGTATTTT. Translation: CASSLDFSRSGVFTDTQYF.

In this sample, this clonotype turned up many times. In nucleotides, the CDR3 is TGTGCCAGCAGGGCGGTGAACACTGAAGCTTTCTTT. This translates into CASRAVNTEAFF. The chain couples TRBV28 to TRBJ1-1, with D hard to call. CDR1 and CDR2 (germline): MDHEN, SYDVKM. Trimming took 6 bases from V and 0 from J, leaving 5 bases between them. The CDR3 length is 12 residues.

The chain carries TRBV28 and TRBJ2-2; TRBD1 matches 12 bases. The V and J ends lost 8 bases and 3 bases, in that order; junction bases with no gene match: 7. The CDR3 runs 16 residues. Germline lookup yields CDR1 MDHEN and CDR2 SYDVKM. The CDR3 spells CASLPGQGAYTGELFF. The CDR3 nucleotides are TGTGCCAGCTTACCGGGACAGGGGGCATACACCGGGGAGCTGTTTTTT.

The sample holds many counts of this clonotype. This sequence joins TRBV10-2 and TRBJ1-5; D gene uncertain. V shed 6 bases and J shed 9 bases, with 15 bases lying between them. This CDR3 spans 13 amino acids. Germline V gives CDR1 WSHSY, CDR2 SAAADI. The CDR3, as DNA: TGCGCCAGCAGCCCTGCGGCAGGCCGGCCCCAGCATTTT. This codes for CASSPAAGRPQHF.

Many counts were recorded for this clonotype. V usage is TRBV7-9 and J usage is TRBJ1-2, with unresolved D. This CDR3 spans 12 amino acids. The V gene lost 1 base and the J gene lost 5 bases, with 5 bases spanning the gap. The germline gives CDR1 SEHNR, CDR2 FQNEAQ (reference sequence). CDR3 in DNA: TGTGCCAGCAGCTTAGTCACGTATGGCTACACCTTC. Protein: CASSLVTYGYTF.

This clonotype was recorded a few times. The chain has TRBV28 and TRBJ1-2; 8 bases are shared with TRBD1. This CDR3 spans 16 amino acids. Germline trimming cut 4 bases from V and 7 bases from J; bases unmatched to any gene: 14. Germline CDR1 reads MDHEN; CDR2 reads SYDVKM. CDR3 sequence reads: CASSSPDREKLSGYTF. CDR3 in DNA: TGTGCCAGCAGTTCGCCGGACAGGGAGAAATTAAGTGGCTACACCTTC.

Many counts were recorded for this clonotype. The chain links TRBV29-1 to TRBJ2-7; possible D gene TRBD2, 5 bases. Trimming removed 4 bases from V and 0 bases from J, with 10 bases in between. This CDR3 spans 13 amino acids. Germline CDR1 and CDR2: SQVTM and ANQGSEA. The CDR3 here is CSVGETSSYEQYF. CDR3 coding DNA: TGCAGCGTTGGGGAGACGAGCTCCTACGAGCAGTACTTC.

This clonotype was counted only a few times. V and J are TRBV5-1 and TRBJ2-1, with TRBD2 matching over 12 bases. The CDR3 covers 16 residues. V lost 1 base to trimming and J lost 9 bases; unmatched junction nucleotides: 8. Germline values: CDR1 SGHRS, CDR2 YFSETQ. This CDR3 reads CASSLTSGGSIGEQFF. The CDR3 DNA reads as TGCGCCAGCAGCTTGACTAGCGGGGGGTCAATTGGTGAGCAGTTCTTC.

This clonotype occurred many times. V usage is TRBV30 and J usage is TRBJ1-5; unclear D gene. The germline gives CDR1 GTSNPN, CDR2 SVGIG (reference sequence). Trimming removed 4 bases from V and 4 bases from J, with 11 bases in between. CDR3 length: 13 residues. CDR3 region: CAWNDGLNQPQHF. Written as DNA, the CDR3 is TGTGCCTGGAATGACGGCCTTAATCAGCCCCAGCATTTT.

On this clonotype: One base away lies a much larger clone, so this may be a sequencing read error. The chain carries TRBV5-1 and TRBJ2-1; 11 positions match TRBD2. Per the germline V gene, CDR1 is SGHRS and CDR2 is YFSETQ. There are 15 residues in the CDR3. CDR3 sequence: CASSLGTSGNNVQFF. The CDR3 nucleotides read TGCGCCAGCAGCTTAGGGACTAGCGGAAACAATGTGCAGTTCTTC.

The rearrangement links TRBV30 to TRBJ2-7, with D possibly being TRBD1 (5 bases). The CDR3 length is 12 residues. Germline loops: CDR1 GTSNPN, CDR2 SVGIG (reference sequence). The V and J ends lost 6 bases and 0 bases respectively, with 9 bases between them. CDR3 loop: CACAGNSYEQYF. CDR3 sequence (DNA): TGTGCCTGTGCAGGGAACTCCTACGAGCAGTACTTC.

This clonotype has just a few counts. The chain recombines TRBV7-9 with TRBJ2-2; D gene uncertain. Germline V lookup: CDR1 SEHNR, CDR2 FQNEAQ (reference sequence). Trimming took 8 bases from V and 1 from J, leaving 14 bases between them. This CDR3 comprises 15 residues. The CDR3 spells CASPPLSRNTGELFF. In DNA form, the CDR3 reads TGTGCCAGCCCCCCCCTCTCAAGGAACACCGGGGAGCTGTTTTTT.

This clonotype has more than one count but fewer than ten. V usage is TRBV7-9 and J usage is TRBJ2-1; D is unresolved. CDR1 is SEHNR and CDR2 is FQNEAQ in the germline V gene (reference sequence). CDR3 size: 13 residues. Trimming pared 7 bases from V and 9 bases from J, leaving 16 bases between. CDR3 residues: CASTKGQRVEQFF. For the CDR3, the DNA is TGTGCCAGCACCAAAGGCCAGCGCGTTGAGCAGTTCTTC.

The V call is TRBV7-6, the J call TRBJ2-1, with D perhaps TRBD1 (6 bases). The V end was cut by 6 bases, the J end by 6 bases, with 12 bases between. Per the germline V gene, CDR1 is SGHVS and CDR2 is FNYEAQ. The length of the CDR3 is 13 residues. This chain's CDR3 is CASRSTGINEQFF. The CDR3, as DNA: TGTGCCAGCAGGTCTACAGGGATCAATGAGCAGTTCTTC.

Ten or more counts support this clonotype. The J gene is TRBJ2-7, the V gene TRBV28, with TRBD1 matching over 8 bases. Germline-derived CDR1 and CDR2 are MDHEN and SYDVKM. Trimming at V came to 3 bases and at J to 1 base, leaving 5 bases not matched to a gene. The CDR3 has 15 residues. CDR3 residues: CASSFRDRRSYEQYF. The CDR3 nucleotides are TGTGCCAGCAGTTTCCGGGACAGGAGATCCTACGAGCAGTACTTC.

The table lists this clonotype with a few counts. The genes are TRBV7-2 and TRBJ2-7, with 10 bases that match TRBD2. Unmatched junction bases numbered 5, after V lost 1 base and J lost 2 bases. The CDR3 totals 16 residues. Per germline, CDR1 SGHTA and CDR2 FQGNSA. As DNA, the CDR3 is TGTGCCAGCAGCTTAGTGGCTAGCGGGGGAACCTACGAGCAGTACTTC. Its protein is CASSLVASGGTYEQYF.